A selection of T cell receptor beta chains follows, all from one sample in a study of early T cells in non-severe SARS-CoV-2 infection. Each CDR3 protein is one row after TCRdb ran MiXCR on the 5' RACE reads. The sample has about 60,000 distinct CDR3 sequences, around 20% seen once. This material consisted of whole blood, taken at baseline. The receptors stem from an adult who was a healthcare worker with PCR-confirmed SARS-CoV-2 infection or an uninfected control (not recorded which). CDR3s include the opening cysteine and the closing phenylalanine or tryptophan. A D gene is named only where the DNA matches it firmly. Only part of the rows carry a size: once, few, many, or a class if the clone is expanded.

>14|TRBJ1-2|many|TRBV7-9|TRBD1
TGTGCCAGCAGCTCAATCCAGGGGGCGTATGGCTACACCTTC
CASSSIQGAYGYTF
>16|TRBJ2-2|many|TRBV11-2|-
TGTGCCAGCAGCTTATTTTCTTATACGAACACCGGGGAGCTGTTTTTT
CASSLFSYTNTGELFF
>14|TRBJ1-5|-|TRBV20-1|-
TGCAGTGCTAGAGATGGATCGAGTAGGCAGCCCCAGCATTTT
CSARDGSSRQPQHF
>14|TRBJ1-2|few|TRBV20-1|-
TGCAGTGCTACACAGGGAGGGTCGAACTATGGCTACACCTTC
CSATQGGSNYGYTF
>17|TRBJ1-5|few|TRBV19|-
TGTGCCAGTAGTACTTATCCCCTAAGGGGGGGAAATCAGCCCCAGCATTTT
CASSTYPLRGGNQPQHF
>13|TRBJ2-5|-|TRBV2|-
TGTGCCAGCAGTCCCGACAACATCGGGACCCAGTACTTC
CASSPDNIGTQYF
>18|TRBJ2-7|many|TRBV27|TRBD2
TGTGCCAGCAGTCCCCACTCCGGGCTAGCGGGTACCACCTACGAGCAGTACTTC
CASSPHSGLAGTTYEQYF
>12|TRBJ1-4|few|TRBV6-6|-
TGTGCCAGCAGTTCTGACAGGGAAAAACTGTTTTTT
CASSSDREKLFF
>16|TRBJ1-2|few|TRBV7-9|-
TGTGCCAGCAGCCCCCCCGTCCCGCCGAGGACGGCAGGCTACACCTTC
CASSPPVPPRTAGYTF
>14|TRBJ1-2|many|TRBV3-1|-
TGTGCCAGCAGCCTTCAAGGGAGATTTTATGGCTACACCTTC
CASSLQGRFYGYTF
>16|TRBJ1-1|-|TRBV6-5|-
TGTGCCAGCAGTTACTCCCCGACAGCCAGAGGGGGTGAAGCTTTCTTT
CASSYSPTARGGEAFF
>16|TRBJ2-2|-|TRBV7-9|-
TGTGCCAGCAGCTTACCCGGCTCCGGGGACACCGGGGAGCTGTTTTTT
CASSLPGSGDTGELFF
>14|TRBJ2-7|few|TRBV19|-
TGTGCCAGCGGGAATCAGGACGTATCCGGGGAGCAGTACTTC
CASGNQDVSGEQYF
>15|TRBJ2-1|-|TRBV5-4|-
TGTGCCAGCAGCTTGGGAGGCGCAACGGACAATGAGCAGTTCTTC
CASSLGGATDNEQFF
>16|TRBJ2-3|-|TRBV2|TRBD1
TGTGCCAGCGCCCCCCGGGACAGCATTAGCACAGATACGCAGTATTTT
CASAPRDSISTDTQYF
>13|TRBJ1-2|few|TRBV7-2|-
TGTGCCAGCAGCTTATCGCCAGAGTATGGCTACACCTTC
CASSLSPEYGYTF
>12|TRBJ1-2|many|TRBV30|-
TGTGCCTGGAGTCGACCCGTGGACGGCTACACCTTC
CAWSRPVDGYTF
>14|TRBJ2-3|-|TRBV19|-
TGTGCCACCCAACCGGGCTCCCTCTGGGATACGCAGTATTTT
CATQPGSLWDTQYF
>14|TRBJ2-3|many|TRBV6-6|-
TGTGCCAGCAGTTCCAGGGGAGGCACAGATACGCAGTATTTT
CASSSRGGTDTQYF
>11|TRBJ1-3|few|TRBV2|-
TGTGCCAGCAGTGCTTCTGTGGCCATATATTTT
CASSASVAIYF
>17|TRBJ1-1|-|TRBV18|-
TGTGCCAGCTCACCAACCCCCGGGGGCGCCCATCGCACTGAAGCTTTCTTT
CASSPTPGGAHRTEAFF
>14|TRBJ1-2|-|TRBV12-3/TRBV12-4|TRBD1
TGTGCCAGCAGACCCACAGGGGGCGAGGATGGCTACACCTTC
CASRPTGGEDGYTF
>12|TRBJ1-4|-|TRBV30|TRBD1
TGTGCCTGGGGACAGGGAGTTGGAAAACTGTTTTTT
CAWGQGVGKLFF
>11|TRBJ1-1|few|TRBV30|-
TGTGCCTGGAGTGTAGAGGTTCGGGCTTTCTTT
CAWSVEVRAFF
>15|TRBJ2-6|-|TRBV5-6|-
TGTGCCAGCAGCTTTTTCGGGTCCGGGGCCAACGTCCTGACTTTC
CASSFFGSGANVLTF
>15|TRBJ2-1|few|TRBV6-6|-
TGTGCCAGCAGTTATGGGCGGGGTGAGAATAATGAGCAGTTCTTC
CASSYGRGENNEQFF
>16|TRBJ2-3|-|TRBV6-5|TRBD1
TGTGCCAGCAGCCAGACAGGGGGCGGCTTAGCAGATACGCAGTATTTT
CASSQTGGGLADTQYF
>12|TRBJ2-5|few|TRBV13|-
TGTGCCAGCAGCTTTCCGAGAGGGACCCAGTACTTC
CASSFPRGTQYF
>13|TRBJ1-6|-|TRBV9|-
TGTGCCAGCAACAGGGAGGATAATTCACCCCTCCACTTT
CASNREDNSPLHF
>15|TRBJ1-5|many|TRBV7-9|-
TGTGCCAGCAGCTCTACACGGACCGGCAATCAGCCCCAGCATTTT
CASSSTRTGNQPQHF
>12|TRBJ1-1|few|TRBV12-5|-
TGTGCTAGTGGTCTCCAAAACACTGAAGCTTTCTTT
CASGLQNTEAFF
>15|TRBJ2-7|few|TRBV5-1|TRBD2
TGCGCCAGCAGCTTGTTAGCGGGAAATACCTACGAGCAGTACTTC
CASSLLAGNTYEQYF
>13|TRBJ1-5|few|TRBV2|-
TGTGCCAGCTCAGGGGCAGATAATCAGCCCCAGCATTTT
CASSGADNQPQHF
>19|TRBJ2-2|-|TRBV4-1|-
TGCGCCAGCAGCCAAGTTACTCTGACGGGGGCGCCACACACCGGGGAGCTGTTTTTT
CASSQVTLTGAPHTGELFF
>13|TRBJ1-6|once|TRBV7-9|-
TGTGCCAGCGGCGACAGCAATAATTCACCCCTCCACTTT
CASGDSNNSPLHF
>16|TRBJ2-1|few|TRBV27|TRBD2
TGTGCCAGCAGTCAGACTAGCGGGGGTGCTGGCAATGAGCAGTTCTTC
CASSQTSGGAGNEQFF
>13|TRBJ2-3|-|TRBV25-1|-
TGTGCAACAGGGAGAGAAGGCACAGATACGCAGTATTTT
CATGREGTDTQYF
>13|TRBJ2-6|-|TRBV12-3/TRBV12-4|-
TGTGCCAGCCGGACGCTTGGGGCCAACGTCCTGACTTTC
CASRTLGANVLTF
>15|TRBJ1-1|few|TRBV29-1|-
TGCAGCGTTGAAGAGTTCAGGGCCTTGAACACTGAAGCTTTCTTT
CSVEEFRALNTEAFF
>12|TRBJ1-2|few|TRBV2|-
TGTGCCAGCAGTGTTCATAACTATGGCTACACCTTC
CASSVHNYGYTF
>13|TRBJ1-4|-|TRBV20-1|-
TGCAGTGCTAGCGGGCGTATAAATGAAAAACTGTTTTTT
CSASGRINEKLFF
>17|TRBJ1-1|few|TRBV18|TRBD1
TGTGCCAGCTCACCCCGGGACAGGCCTTTTCCGAACACTGAAGCTTTCTTT
CASSPRDRPFPNTEAFF
>15|TRBJ2-7|-|TRBV20-1|TRBD2
TGCAGTGCTAGAGGCCGGGGGGGCGAGTTACACGAGCAGTACTTC
CSARGRGGELHEQYF
>13|TRBJ2-2|-|TRBV6-1|-
TGTGCCAGTGTTGCAGTGTTCAACGGGGAGCTGTTTTTT
CASVAVFNGELFF
>13|TRBJ1-1|once|TRBV29-1|TRBD1
TGCAGCGTCCGGGCGGGACAGGGCACTGAAGCTTTCTTT
CSVRAGQGTEAFF
>13|TRBJ2-6|few|TRBV12-5|-
TGTGCTAGTGGTCGCTCTGGGGCCAACGTCCTGACTTTC
CASGRSGANVLTF
>18|TRBJ2-4|-|TRBV15|TRBD2
TGTGCCACCAGCAATGGCCCTAGCGGGGGGCAAGCCAAAAACATTCAGTACTTC
CATSNGPSGGQAKNIQYF
>12|TRBJ1-4|-|TRBV5-1|-
TGCGCCAGCAGGTTTTTTAATGAAAAACTGTTTTTT
CASRFFNEKLFF
>12|TRBJ2-1|few|TRBV2|-
TGTGCCAGCAGTGACGGCCTTGGTGAGCAGTTCTTC
CASSDGLGEQFF
>13|TRBJ2-2|few|TRBV3-1|-
TGTGCCAGCAGCCAACCCCGGGGGTGGGAGCTGTTTTTT
CASSQPRGWELFF
>12|TRBJ1-1|-|TRBV13|-
TGTGCCAGCAGCTTACAGGCGACTGAAGCTTTCTTT
CASSLQATEAFF
>12|TRBJ1-5|-|TRBV12-3/TRBV12-4|-
TGTGCCAGCAGGGTGGGTAATCAGCCCCAGCATTTT
CASRVGNQPQHF
>12|TRBJ2-3|-|TRBV6-2/TRBV6-3|-
TGTGCCAGCAATACGGGTGATACCTTCGAGTATTTT
CASNTGDTFEYF
>15|TRBJ1-5|-|TRBV12-5|TRBD1
TGTGCTAGTGGTTTGACCTACAGGGGGCTTCAGCCCCAGCATTTT
CASGLTYRGLQPQHF